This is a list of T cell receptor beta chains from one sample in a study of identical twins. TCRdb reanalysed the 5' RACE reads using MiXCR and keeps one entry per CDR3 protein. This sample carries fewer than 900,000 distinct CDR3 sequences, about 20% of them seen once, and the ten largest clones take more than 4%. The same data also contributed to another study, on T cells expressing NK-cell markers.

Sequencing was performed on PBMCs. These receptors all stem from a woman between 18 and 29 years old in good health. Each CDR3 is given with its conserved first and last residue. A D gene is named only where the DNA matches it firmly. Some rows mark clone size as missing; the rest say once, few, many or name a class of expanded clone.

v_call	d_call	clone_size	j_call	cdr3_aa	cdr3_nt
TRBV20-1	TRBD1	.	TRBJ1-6	CSASPRTGNFNSPLHF	TGCAGTGCTTCCCCAAGGACAGGAAATTTTAATTCACCCCTCCACTTT
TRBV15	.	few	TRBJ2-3	CATSRGVVVRETSTDTQYF	TGTGCCACCAGCAGAGGGGTTGTCGTGCGGGAAACTAGCACAGATACGCAGTATTTT
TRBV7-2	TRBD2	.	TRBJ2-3	CASSLLAGTSTDTQYF	TGTGCCAGCAGCTTGCTAGCGGGTACTAGCACAGATACGCAGTATTTT
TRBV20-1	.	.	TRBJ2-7	CSASADHEQYF	TGCAGTGCTAGCGCAGACCACGAGCAGTACTTC
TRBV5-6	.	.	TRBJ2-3	CASSQGTYGDTQYF	TGTGCCAGCAGCCAGGGGACATATGGAGATACGCAGTATTTT
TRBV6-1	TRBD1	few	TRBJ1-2	CASSRFQGVGYTF	TGTGCCAGCAGTCGATTTCAGGGGGTCGGCTACACCTTC
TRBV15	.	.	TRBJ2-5	CATSRIDQETQYF	TGTGCCACCAGCAGGATAGATCAAGAGACCCAGTACTTC
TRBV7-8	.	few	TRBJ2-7	CASSSRGISYEQYF	TGTGCCAGCAGCTCCAGAGGGATCTCCTACGAGCAGTACTTC
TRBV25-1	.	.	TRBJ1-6	CASSGQAYNSPLHF	TGTGCCAGCAGTGGGCAGGCGTATAATTCACCCCTCCACTTT
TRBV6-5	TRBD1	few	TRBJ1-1	CASSYGGTGNTEAFF	TGTGCCAGCAGTTACGGCGGGACAGGGAACACTGAAGCTTTCTTT
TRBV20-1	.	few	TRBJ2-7	CSARGEGGRPPYF	TGCAGTGCTAGAGGGGAAGGCGGCAGGCCCCCGTACTTC
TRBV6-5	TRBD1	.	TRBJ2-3	CASSSPFRGQGDTQYF	TGTGCCAGCAGTTCCCCATTCAGGGGGCAAGGCGATACGCAGTATTTT
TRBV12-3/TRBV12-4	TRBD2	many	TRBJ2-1	CASSLGLAASYNEQFF	TGTGCCAGCAGTTTGGGACTAGCGGCGTCCTACAATGAGCAGTTCTTC
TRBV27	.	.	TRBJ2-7	CATRGQPGSYEQYF	TGTGCCACCAGGGGACAACCGGGCTCCTACGAGCAGTACTTC
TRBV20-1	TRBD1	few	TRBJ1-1	CSASTGTGQTEAFF	TGCAGTGCTTCAACCGGGACAGGGCAAACTGAAGCTTTCTTT
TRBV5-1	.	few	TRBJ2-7	CASRGPGTLRYEQYF	TGCGCCAGCAGAGGCCCAGGGACTCTCCGCTACGAGCAGTACTTC
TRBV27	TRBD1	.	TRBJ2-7	CASSFTGTGDSHEQYF	TGTGCCAGCAGTTTCACCGGGACAGGGGATTCCCACGAGCAGTACTTC
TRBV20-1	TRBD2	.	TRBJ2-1	CSARESSGGADEQFF	TGCAGTGCTAGAGAGTCGAGCGGGGGGGCCGATGAGCAGTTCTTC
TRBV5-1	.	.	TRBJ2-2	CASSFIQTDGGELFF	TGCGCCAGCAGCTTTATACAGACCGATGGCGGGGAGCTGTTTTTT
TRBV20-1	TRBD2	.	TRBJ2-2	CSAAGGAGELFF	TGCAGTGCTGCCGGGGGGGCCGGGGAGCTGTTTTTT
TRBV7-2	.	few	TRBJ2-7	CASSLHPGAPYEQYF	TGTGCCAGCAGCTTACATCCGGGAGCTCCCTACGAGCAGTACTTC
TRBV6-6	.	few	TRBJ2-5	CASSYPMGTQYF	TGTGCCAGCAGTTATCCAATGGGGACCCAGTACTTC
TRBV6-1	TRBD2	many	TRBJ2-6	CASSIAGGSGANVLTF	TGTGCCAGCAGTATAGCGGGGGGGTCTGGGGCCAACGTCCTGACTTTC
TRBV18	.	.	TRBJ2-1	CASSPPGIGKQFF	TGTGCCAGCTCACCACCGGGGATTGGTAAGCAGTTCTTC
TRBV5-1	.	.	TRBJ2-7	CASSFVSGMSSYEQYF	TGCGCCAGCAGCTTTGTGTCCGGGATGAGCTCCTACGAGCAGTACTTC
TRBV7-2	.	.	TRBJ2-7	CASSLVPGRGGEQYF	TGTGCCAGCAGCTTAGTGCCCGGAAGGGGTGGGGAGCAGTACTTC
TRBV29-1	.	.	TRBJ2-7	CSGKGSGAYEQYF	TGCAGCGGTAAGGGTAGCGGAGCCTACGAGCAGTACTTC
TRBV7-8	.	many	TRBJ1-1	CASSDAPNTEAFF	TGTGCCAGCAGCGATGCACCGAACACTGAAGCTTTCTTT
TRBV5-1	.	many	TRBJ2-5	CASSFGSQETQYF	TGCGCCAGCAGCTTTGGTAGCCAAGAGACCCAGTACTTC
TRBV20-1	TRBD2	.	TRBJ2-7	CSASSLAGTGEQYF	TGCAGTGCTAGTAGTCTAGCGGGAACCGGCGAGCAGTACTTC
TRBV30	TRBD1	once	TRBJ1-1	CAWGDRVDTEAFF	TGTGCCTGGGGGGACAGGGTGGACACTGAAGCTTTCTTT
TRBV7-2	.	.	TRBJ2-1	CASSLHGGYNEQFF	TGTGCCAGCAGCTTACATGGGGGCTACAATGAGCAGTTCTTC
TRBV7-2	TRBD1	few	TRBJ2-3	CASSPPRGRISTDTQYF	TGTGCCAGCAGCCCTCCAAGGGGGCGGATTAGCACAGATACGCAGTATTTT
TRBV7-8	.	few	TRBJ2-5	CASSLGSANWETQYF	TGTGCCAGCAGCTTAGGGTCTGCCAATTGGGAGACCCAGTACTTC
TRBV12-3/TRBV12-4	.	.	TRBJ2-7	CASSSITSSYEQYF	TGTGCCAGCAGCTCTATAACAAGCTCCTACGAGCAGTACTTC
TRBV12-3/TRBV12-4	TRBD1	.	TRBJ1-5	CASTTRTGLVQPQHF	TGTGCCAGCACCACCCGGACAGGCCTGGTCCAGCCCCAGCATTTT
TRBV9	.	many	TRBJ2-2	CASSVTGTGELFF	TGTGCCAGCAGCGTAACAGGCACCGGGGAGCTGTTTTTT
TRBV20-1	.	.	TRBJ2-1	CSARSAEQFF	TGCAGTGCTCGAAGCGCTGAGCAGTTCTTC
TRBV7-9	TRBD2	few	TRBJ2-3	CASSSVAGGQTDTQYF	TGTGCCAGCAGCTCCGTAGCGGGAGGTCAAACAGATACGCAGTATTTT
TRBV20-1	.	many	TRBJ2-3	CSAPGAYTDTQYF	TGCAGTGCTCCGGGGGCGTACACAGATACGCAGTATTTT
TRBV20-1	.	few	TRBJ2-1	CSAFFLAAGYNEQFF	TGCAGTGCTTTCTTCCTTGCGGCGGGCTACAATGAGCAGTTCTTC
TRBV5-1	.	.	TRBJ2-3	CASSTDEWRYTDTQYF	TGCGCCAGCAGCACCGATGAGTGGCGATACACAGATACGCAGTATTTT
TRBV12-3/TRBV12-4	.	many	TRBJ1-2	CASSFQGNGGYTF	TGTGCCAGCAGTTTCCAGGGAAATGGTGGCTACACCTTC
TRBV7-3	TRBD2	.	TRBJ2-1	CASSPSRRGGNNEQFF	TGTGCCAGCAGCCCCAGCCGGCGGGGGGGAAACAATGAGCAGTTCTTC
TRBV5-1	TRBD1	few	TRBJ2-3	CASSLAPSDRVDTQYF	TGCGCCAGCAGCTTGGCCCCCTCCGACAGGGTTGATACGCAGTATTTT
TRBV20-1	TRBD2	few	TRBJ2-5	CSANLAGGPETQYF	TGCAGTGCAAATCTAGCGGGGGGGCCAGAGACCCAGTACTTC
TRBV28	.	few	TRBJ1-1	CASTRVENTEAFF	TGTGCCAGCACCCGGGTCGAGAACACTGAAGCTTTCTTT
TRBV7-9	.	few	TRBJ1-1	CASSSGMGNTEAFF	TGTGCCAGCAGCTCCGGGATGGGGAACACTGAAGCTTTCTTT
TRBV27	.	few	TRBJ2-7	CASSLSPVASYEQYF	TGTGCCAGCAGTTTATCTCCAGTTGCATCCTACGAGCAGTACTTC
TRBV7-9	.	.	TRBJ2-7	CASSLVDGDYEQYF	TGTGCCAGCAGCTTAGTTGATGGGGACTACGAGCAGTACTTC
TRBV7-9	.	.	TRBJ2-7	CASSLVRGPYPYEQYF	TGTGCCAGCAGCTTAGTGCGAGGGCCTTACCCCTACGAGCAGTACTTC
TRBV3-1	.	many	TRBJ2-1	CASSQERGNEQFF	TGTGCCAGCAGCCAAGAGAGGGGGAATGAGCAGTTCTTC
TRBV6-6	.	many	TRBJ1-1	CASASPSRAEAFF	TGTGCCAGCGCCTCTCCATCTCGCGCTGAAGCTTTCTTT
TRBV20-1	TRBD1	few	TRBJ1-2	CSATTGVPGGYTF	TGCAGTGCCACTACAGGGGTACCGGGTGGCTACACCTTC
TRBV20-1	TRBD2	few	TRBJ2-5	CSAKSGGETQYF	TGCAGTGCTAAGAGCGGGGGGGAGACCCAGTACTTC
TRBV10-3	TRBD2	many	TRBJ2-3	CAISALAGEADTQYF	TGTGCCATCAGTGCCCTAGCGGGGGAAGCAGATACGCAGTATTTT
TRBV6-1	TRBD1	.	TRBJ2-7	CASTPGQDYEQYF	TGTGCCAGCACTCCGGGACAGGATTACGAGCAGTACTTC
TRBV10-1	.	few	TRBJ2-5	CASSDTGTPLYQETQYF	TGCGCCAGCAGTGATACCGGGACACCGTTGTACCAAGAGACCCAGTACTTC